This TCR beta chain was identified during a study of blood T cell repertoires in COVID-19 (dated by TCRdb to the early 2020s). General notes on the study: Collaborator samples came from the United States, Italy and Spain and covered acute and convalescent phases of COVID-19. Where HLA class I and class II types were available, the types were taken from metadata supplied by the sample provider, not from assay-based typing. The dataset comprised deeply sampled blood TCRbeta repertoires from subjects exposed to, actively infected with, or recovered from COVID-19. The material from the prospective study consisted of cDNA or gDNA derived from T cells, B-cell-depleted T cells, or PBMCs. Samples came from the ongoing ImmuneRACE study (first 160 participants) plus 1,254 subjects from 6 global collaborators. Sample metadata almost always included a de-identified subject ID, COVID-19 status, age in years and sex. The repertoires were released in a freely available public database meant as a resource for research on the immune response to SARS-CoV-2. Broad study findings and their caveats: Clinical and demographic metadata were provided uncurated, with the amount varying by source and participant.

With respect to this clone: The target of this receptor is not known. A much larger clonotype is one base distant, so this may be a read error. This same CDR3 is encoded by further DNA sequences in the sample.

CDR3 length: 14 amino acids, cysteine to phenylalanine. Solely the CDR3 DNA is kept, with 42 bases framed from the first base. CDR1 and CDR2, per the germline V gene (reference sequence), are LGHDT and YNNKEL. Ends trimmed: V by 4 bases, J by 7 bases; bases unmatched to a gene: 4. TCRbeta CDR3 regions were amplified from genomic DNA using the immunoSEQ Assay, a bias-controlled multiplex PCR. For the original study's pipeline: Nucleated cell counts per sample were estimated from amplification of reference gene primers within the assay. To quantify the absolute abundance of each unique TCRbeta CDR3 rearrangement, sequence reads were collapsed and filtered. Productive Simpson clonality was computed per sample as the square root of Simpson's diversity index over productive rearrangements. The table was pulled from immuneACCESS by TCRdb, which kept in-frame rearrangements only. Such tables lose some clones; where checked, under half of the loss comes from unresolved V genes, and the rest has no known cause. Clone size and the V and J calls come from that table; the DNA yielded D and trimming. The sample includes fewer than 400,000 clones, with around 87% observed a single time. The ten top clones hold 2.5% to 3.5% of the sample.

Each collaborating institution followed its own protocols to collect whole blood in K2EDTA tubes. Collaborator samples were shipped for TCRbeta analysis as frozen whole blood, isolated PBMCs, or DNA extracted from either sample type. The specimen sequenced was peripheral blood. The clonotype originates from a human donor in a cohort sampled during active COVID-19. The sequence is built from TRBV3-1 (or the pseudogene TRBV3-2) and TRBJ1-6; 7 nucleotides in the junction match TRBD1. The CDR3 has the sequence CASSRQGPNSPLHF. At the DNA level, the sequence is TGTGCCAGCAGCCGACAGGGTCCCAATTCACCCCTCCACTTT.